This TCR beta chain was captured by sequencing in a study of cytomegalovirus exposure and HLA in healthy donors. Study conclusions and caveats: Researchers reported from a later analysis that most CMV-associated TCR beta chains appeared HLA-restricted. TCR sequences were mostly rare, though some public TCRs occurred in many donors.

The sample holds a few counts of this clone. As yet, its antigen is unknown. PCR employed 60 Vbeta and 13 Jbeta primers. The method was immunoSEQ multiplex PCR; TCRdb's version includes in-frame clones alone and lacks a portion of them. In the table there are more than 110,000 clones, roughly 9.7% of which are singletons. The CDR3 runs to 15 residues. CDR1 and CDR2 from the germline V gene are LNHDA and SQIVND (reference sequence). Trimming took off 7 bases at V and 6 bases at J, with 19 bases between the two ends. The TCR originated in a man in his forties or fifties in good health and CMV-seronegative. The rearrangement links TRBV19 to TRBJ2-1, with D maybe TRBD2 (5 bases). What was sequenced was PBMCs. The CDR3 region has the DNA TGTGCCAGTACCCCCTTTTCTGGGAGTGTCAATGAGCAGTTCTTC. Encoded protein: CASTPFSGSVNEQFF.